A selection of T cell receptor beta chains follows, all from one sample in a study of shared T cell receptors in the human thymus. Sequencing was performed with immunoSEQ multiplex PCR; in TCRdb, only in-frame clones are kept and a portion is missing. The sample consists of some 720,000 clones, 70% to 90% of them appearing once. In addition, the sample was reused for a study of human thymus T cells.

The sample comprised thymocytes. These receptors all stem from a boy less than two years old with a congenital heart defect. Each CDR3 is given with its conserved first and last residue. The order of the fields is clone size, D gene, J gene, V gene, CDR3 DNA, CDR3 protein. D genes are given only for firm matches. Only some rows state a clone size, as once, few, many or a class for expanded clones.

>-|-|TRBJ2-7|TRBV6-1
TGTGCCGGCCAGGGAGGTTACGAGCAGTACTTC
CAGQGGYEQYF
>-|-|TRBJ2-2|TRBV21-1
TGTGCCAGCGGCTCCCTCTGGACTAGCGGGGAGTCGATAAACGGGGAGCTGTTTTTT
CASGSLWTSGESINGELFF
>few|TRBD1|TRBJ1-2|TRBV28
TGTGCCAGCAGTTCCGGGACAGGGGGTAACTATGGCTACACCTTC
CASSSGTGGNYGYTF
>-|-|TRBJ2-5|TRBV28
TGTGCCAGCAGTTTCAAAGAGACCCAGTACTTC
CASSFKETQYF
>once|-|TRBJ2-7|TRBV5-1
TGCGCCAGCAGCTCAGGAGGAGCGGAGACCTACGAGCAGTACTTC
CASSSGGAETYEQYF
>-|-|TRBJ2-7|TRBV21-1
TGTGCCAGCAGCGGTCAGGGGAATTTCCCATCCTACGAGCAGTACTTC
CASSGQGNFPSYEQYF
>-|-|TRBJ1-3|TRBV30
TGTGCCTGGAGTGTCGTTCGATTCGGGGAATCTGGAAACACCATATATTTT
CAWSVVRFGESGNTIYF
>few|TRBD1|TRBJ2-2|TRBV11-3
TGTGCCAGCAGCCACTGGGACAGGGGGTTCTCCGGGGAGCTGTTTTTT
CASSHWDRGFSGELFF
>once|TRBD2|TRBJ2-7|TRBV11-2
TGTGCCAGCAGTTCCATGGGCGAGCGGGATCACGGGAACGAGCAGTACTTC
CASSSMGERDHGNEQYF
>-|-|TRBJ2-2|TRBV7-8
TGTGCCAGCAGCTTGGAGGGGGCGGAAGGGGAGCTGTTTTTT
CASSLEGAEGELFF
>-|-|TRBJ2-1|TRBV25-1
TGTGCCAGCAGTGAACAGACAACAGCAGGGTACGACTACAATGAGCAGTTCTTC
CASSEQTTAGYDYNEQFF
>-|-|TRBJ1-5|TRBV2
TGTGCCAGCAGAGGAGACCGGGACTGGGGGAGCAATCAGCCCCAGCATTTT
CASRGDRDWGSNQPQHF
>-|TRBD2|TRBJ2-7|TRBV5-4
TGTGCCAGCAGCCCCAGCGGGACTAGCGGCTCCTACGAGCAGTACTTC
CASSPSGTSGSYEQYF
>few|TRBD2|TRBJ2-3|TRBV4-1
TGCGCCAGCAGCCACCTCCTAGCGGGAGGGGGAGATACGCAGTATTTT
CASSHLLAGGGDTQYF
>-|-|TRBJ2-7|TRBV12-2
TGTGCAAGTCGCTTAATGGGACTAGACTACGAGCAGTACTTC
CASRLMGLDYEQYF
>-|TRBD2|TRBJ2-5|TRBV5-6
TGTGCCAGCAGCTTCGGCGCGGGAGGGGCCCAAGAGACCCAGTACTTC
CASSFGAGGAQETQYF
>few|TRBD2|TRBJ2-2|TRBV4-3
TGCGCCAGCAGCCAAGCGAAGGGACTAGCGGGAGACACCGGGGAGCTGTTTTTT
CASSQAKGLAGDTGELFF
>-|TRBD2|TRBJ2-7|TRBV2
TGTGCCAGCAGCAGGAGAGCGACTAGCGGGAGGTCTGAGTACGAGCAGTACTTC
CASSRRATSGRSEYEQYF
>-|-|TRBJ2-5|TRBV7-6
TGTGCCAGCAGCTTAACCCTGCGGACAGCGGAAGGACAAGAGACCCAGTACTTC
CASSLTLRTAEGQETQYF
>-|-|TRBJ2-2|TRBV9
TGTGCCAGCAGCGTAGGTCCGAGCGGACCCAACACCGGGGAGCTGTTTTTT
CASSVGPSGPNTGELFF
>-|-|TRBJ1-1|TRBV2
TGTGCCAGCAGTGACTTGAACACTGAAGCTTTCTTT
CASSDLNTEAFF
>-|TRBD2|TRBJ2-7|TRBV5-1
TGCGCCAGCAGCCGGGGGGAGGCGGGAGGTGGTTACGAGCAGTACTTC
CASSRGEAGGGYEQYF
>-|-|TRBJ2-3|TRBV7-3
TGTGCCAGCGGGCAACTCACAGATACGCAGTATTTT
CASGQLTDTQYF
>-|TRBD1|TRBJ2-7|TRBV7-2
TGTGCCAGCAGCCTCCCAGGGGACAGGAAACACTACGAGCAGTACTTC
CASSLPGDRKHYEQYF
>-|TRBD1|TRBJ1-5|TRBV6-5
TGTGCCAGCCAGGGGGCCAATCAGCCCCAGCATTTT
CASQGANQPQHF
>-|TRBD2|TRBJ2-5|TRBV7-9
TGTGCCAGCAGCTTAGTTCCCAGCGGGAGCCTCCAAGAGACCCAGTACTTC
CASSLVPSGSLQETQYF
>-|TRBD1|TRBJ2-3|TRBV2
TGTGCCAGCAGCCCGGGACAGGGAGAAATAAGAACAGATACGCAGTATTTT
CASSPGQGEIRTDTQYF
>-|TRBD1|TRBJ1-2|TRBV6-5
TGTGCCAGCAGGACAGACAGGGTGTACGGCTACACCTTC
CASRTDRVYGYTF
>few|TRBD1|TRBJ2-7|TRBV27
TGTGCCAGCAGTTTTTCAGACAGGGACGAGCAGTACTTC
CASSFSDRDEQYF
>-|-|TRBJ2-7|TRBV5-1
TGCGCCAGCAGCTCGACCCGGGCGGGTCCTTACCACGAGCAGTACTTC
CASSSTRAGPYHEQYF
>-|-|TRBJ1-1|TRBV30
TGTGCCTGGGACTGGGGCCTGGCGGGGGACGCTTTCTTT
CAWDWGLAGDAFF
>-|-|TRBJ2-1|TRBV9
TGTGCCAGCAGCGTAGTAGAGGAGAGCTCCTACAATGAGCAGTTCTTC
CASSVVEESSYNEQFF
>-|TRBD1|TRBJ2-7|TRBV5-4
TGTGCCAGCAGCAGGGACAGGGACGAGCAGTACTTC
CASSRDRDEQYF
>few|-|TRBJ2-1|TRBV30
TGTGCCTGGAGTGTCGACGGGAGCCCCTACAATGAGCAGTTCTTC
CAWSVDGSPYNEQFF
>once|-|TRBJ2-1|TRBV15
TGTGCCACCAGTTCACCCAAGGGCACAGGCTACAATGAGCAGTTCTTC
CATSSPKGTGYNEQFF
>-|TRBD2|TRBJ2-3|TRBV6-6
TGTGCCAGCAGTTACGAGGGACTACCACACACAGATACGCAGTATTTT
CASSYEGLPHTDTQYF
>-|TRBD2|TRBJ2-1|TRBV4-3
TGCGCCAGCAGCCAAGAGGGTAGCGGGATCAGTGAGCAGTTCTTC
CASSQEGSGISEQFF
>few|-|TRBJ1-2|TRBV6-6
TGTGCCAGCAGCCCTTCTCCCTCGGGCTACACCTTC
CASSPSPSGYTF
>once|TRBD1|TRBJ2-3|TRBV5-1
TGCGCCAGCAGCTTTCCGGGACAGGTGACCCTATTTTGCACAGATACGCAGTATTTT
CASSFPGQVTLFCTDTQYF
>-|-|TRBJ2-4|TRBV30
TGTGCCTGGAGTGGGACCGGGGTAGCCAAAAACATTCAGTACTTC
CAWSGTGVAKNIQYF
>-|-|TRBJ2-3|TRBV11-2
TGTGCCAGCAGCTTACCTAGCACAGATACGCAGTATTTT
CASSLPSTDTQYF
>-|TRBD2|TRBJ2-7|TRBV5-1
TGCGCCAGCAGACCGTCTAGCGGGAGGGCCAATGAGCAGTACTTC
CASRPSSGRANEQYF
>few|-|TRBJ2-6|TRBV7-9
TGTGCCAGCGGGTTAACCGGGACACGCCAATCTGGGGCCAACGTCCTGACTTTC
CASGLTGTRQSGANVLTF
>-|-|TRBJ1-5|TRBV6-1
TGTGCCAGCAGTGCCCCAGGGTACAATCAGCCCCAGCATTTT
CASSAPGYNQPQHF
>-|-|TRBJ1-5|TRBV19
TGTGCCAGTACGAAGGGGAATCAGCCCCAGCATTTT
CASTKGNQPQHF
>-|TRBD2|TRBJ2-7|TRBV5-4
TGTGCCAGCAGCCCGGGGACTAGCGGGAGGTACGAGCAGTACTTC
CASSPGTSGRYEQYF